The T cell receptor (beta chain) under discussion was sequenced for a study of T cell changes during pregnancy in multiple sclerosis. V dropped 8 bases and J dropped 4; count of bases not matched to a gene: 7. This CDR3 has 13 amino acids. Per the germline V gene, CDR1 is MNHNS and CDR2 is SASEGT. Repertoires were generated with immunoSEQ multiplex PCR, while TCRdb's copy carries only in-frame clones and drops some. The table shows about 17,000 clones, with approximately 88% occurring only once. The table lists this clone with a few counts. This sample comprised CD8+ T cells from peripheral blood mononuclear cells, obtained after pregnancy. This receptor was identified in a female donor in good health, enrolled as a control in a pregnancy study. The J gene is TRBJ2-7, the V gene TRBV6-1; 8 bases align to TRBD2. The CDR3 here is CASAGGETYEQYF. CDR3 nucleotides: TGTGCCAGCGCGGGGGGCGAGACATACGAGCAGTACTTC.